The T cell receptor beta chain under discussion was sequenced for a study of T cell responses to AZD1222 COVID-19 vaccine (dated by TCRdb to the early 2020s). About the investigation overall: AZD1222 recipients whose second dose came at about 4 weeks and those whose second dose came at about 12 weeks were combined into one group, since spike-specific TCR depth and breadth did not differ between the two schedules. A total of just over 230 trial participants underwent TCR sequencing, of whom about 200 had received two doses of AZD1222 and some 26 had received two doses of the MenACWY control vaccine. Trial participants were enrolled by age into subgroups of 18-55, 56-69 and 70-plus years, and about 150, 27 and 61 TCR-sequenced participants, respectively, were included in these subgroups.

CDR1 is given as SGHVS and CDR2 as FQNEAQ, both from the germline V gene. After removal of 5 bases from V and 1 base from J, the junction retains 4 bases not matched to a gene. The CDR3 numbers 15 residues from cysteine through phenylalanine. Only the CDR3 DNA is retained, 45 bases long and in frame from the first base. Concerning this clone: Its recognized antigen is unknown. Base-call qualities are not available, and no considerably larger clone is one nucleotide away.

The CDR3 regions of human TCRbeta chains were subjected to immunosequencing. On the study's bioinformatics: Repertoire TCRs were checked for matches against a reference library of SARS-CoV-2-specific TCRs that had been generated using the MIRA antigen-specificity platform. Breadth meant the fraction of unique TCRs that were SARS-CoV-2-associated, whereas depth meant the fraction of total T cells that were SARS-CoV-2-associated. Using the MIRA data, each spike-specific TCR was mapped to the spike region that the TCR reacts to and placed in a CD4 or CD8 class. Log10-transformed breadth and depth values were compared by one-way ANOVA with Sidak's multiple comparisons tests. In TCRdb, the immuneACCESS table is reduced to in-frame sequences with V and J assigned. These tables do not hold every clone; where another copy was compared, an unresolved V gene accounts for under half, and the others remain unexplained. V and J calls and clone size come straight from that table; D and trimming were deduced from the DNA. This sample comprises fewer than 150,000 clones, about 94% of them detected only once. The ten largest clones take up 0.85% to 0.95% of the sample.

Broader findings and caveats from the paper: The vaccine-associated CD4 TCRs covered the entire spike protein, and the dominant responses fell in regions 160-218 and 743-854. Because no day 14 peak-response samples were available, the repertoires could be characterized only after the peak T cell response. After two AZD1222 doses, both the breadth and the depth of spike-specific TCRs were significantly higher than at day 0 and than in MenACWY recipients. Nearly half of unique spike-specific TCRs reportedly recognized epitopes outside regions mutated in the B.1.351 and B.1.1.7 variants. Conclusions about previously exposed vaccinees were limited because only five to seven AZD1222 recipients were SARS-CoV-2 seropositive at baseline. Participants were mostly white British and included more females than males, and it was suggested by the authors that clonal diversity may have been underestimated. The 56-69-year group was small, and its depth increase did not reach significance, likely because of low power.

In light of the paper, this sample's time point label describes: baseline before first vaccination. Vaccinee samples were obtained from the UK trials COV001 and COV002, which included a single-blind randomized controlled phase 2/3 trial of AZD1222 (ChAdOx1 nCoV-19) in healthy adults. For TCRbeta chain sequencing, PBMC samples from trial participants were taken at day 0 and at day 28 after the second dose. This clonotype was sampled from an adult in good health. The chain is made from TRBV7-8 and TRBJ2-3, with 9 middle bases fitting TRBD2. The sample in question was peripheral blood, obtained on day 0 of AZD1222 vaccination. CDR3 region: CASSHGTSRTDTQYF. The nucleotide sequence reads as follows: TGTGCCAGCAGCCACGGGACTAGCCGCACAGATACGCAGTATTTT.